These 24 T cell receptor beta chains were all obtained from the same sample, sequenced in a study of blood T cell repertoires in COVID-19. Only in-frame clones appear in the TCRdb table, and some are missing; sequencing was by immunoSEQ multiplex PCR. The sample has about 140,000 clones, less than 80% seen once; the top ten hold about 3.6%. The sample comprised peripheral blood. The receptors shown here come from a man in his sixties with acute or convalescent COVID-19.

CDR3 sequence reads: CASSLVGAGGVSLNEQFF. Here the CDR3 DNA reads TGTGCCAGCAGCTTAGTTGGGGCAGGGGGTGTAAGTTTGAATGAGCAGTTCTTC. V is TRBV7-2 and J is TRBJ2-1; 7 bases map to TRBD1. The germline CDR1 and CDR2 sequences are SGHTA and FQGNSA. This CDR3 spans 18 amino acids. V dropped 1 base and J dropped 7; count of bases not matched to a gene: 16. Variable domain in full (rest from reference TRBV7-2 and TRBJ2-1): GAGVSQSPSNKVTEKGKDVELRCDPISGHTALYWYRQSLGQGLEFLIYFQGNSAPDKSGLPSDRFSAERTGGSVSTLTIQRTQQEDSAVYLCASSLVGAGGVSLNEQFFGPGTRLTVL.

The genes are TRBV25-1 and TRBJ2-5, with 9 bases identical to TRBD1. This CDR3 is built from 14 residues. CDR1 is MGHDK, CDR2 SYGVNS, per germline. V lost 8 bases and J lost 4; bases outside the gene matches: 8. The CDR3 DNA is TGTGCCAGCGGGTCGGACAGGGGTATAGAGACCCAGTACTTC. Protein sequence: CASGSDRGIETQYF.

V usage is TRBV9 and J usage is TRBJ2-1; the match to TRBD2 covers 9 bases. V gave up 2 bases and J gave up 0 bases; unmatched junction bases: 6. The CDR3 runs to 17 residues. The V gene's germline CDR1 is SGDLS and CDR2 YYNGEE. The DNA of the CDR3 is TGTGCCAGCAGCGTCGTTAGCGGGAGCCTCTCCTACAATGAGCAGTTCTTC. Protein sequence: CASSVVSGSLSYNEQFF.

The V and J genes are TRBV19 and TRBJ2-3, with 10 bases fitting TRBD1. The germline CDR1 and CDR2 sequences are LNHDA and SQIVND (reference sequence). The junction had 7 bases not matched to a gene; V was cut back by 5 bases and J by 2 bases. This CDR3 is 16 amino acids long. The CDR3 here is CASSELGQGFTDTQYF. The CDR3, as DNA: TGTGCCAGTAGTGAACTGGGACAGGGGTTCACAGATACGCAGTATTTT.

V and J are TRBV5-1 and TRBJ1-1, with D uncertain. Looked up from germline, CDR1 is SGHRS and CDR2 is YFSETQ. V gave up 0 bases and J gave up 1 base, with 7 bases separating them. The length of the CDR3 is 14 residues. CDR3 protein: CASSLAGANTEAFF. CDR3 nucleotide sequence: TGCGCCAGCAGCTTGGCCGGTGCGAACACTGAAGCTTTCTTT.

The CDR3 loop reads CASSLDFAGNEQFF. CDR3 coding DNA: TGTGCCAGCAGCTTAGATTTCGCGGGGAATGAGCAGTTCTTC. This sequence joins TRBV11-2 and TRBJ2-1; a weak D match, TRBD2 (6 bases). The CDR3 runs to 14 residues. In germline, CDR1 is SGHAT, CDR2 FQNNGV. Trimming removed 0 bases at V and 7 bases at J, with 10 bases between. Complete variable domain (other parts from reference TRBV11-2 and TRBJ2-1): EAGVAQSPRYKIIEKRQSVAFWCNPISGHATLYWYQQILGQGPKLLIQFQNNGVVDDSQLPKDRFSAERLKGVDSTLKIQPAKLEDSAVYLCASSLDFAGNEQFFGPGTRLTVL.

The chain couples TRBV5-6 to TRBJ1-6, with TRBD1 identical over 9 bases. This CDR3 contains 16 residues. V lost 4 bases, J lost 2 bases, and 4 bases stayed unmatched. Germline V gene lookup returns CDR1 SGHDT and CDR2 YYEEEE. The CDR3 is CASSPDRGTYNSPLHF. The CDR3 DNA reads as TGTGCCAGCAGCCCGGACAGGGGCACCTATAATTCACCCCTCCACTTT.

The genes are TRBV18 and TRBJ2-1; the D gene is possibly TRBD2 (6 bases). Per the germline V gene, CDR1 is KGHSH and CDR2 is LQKENI. The CDR3 runs to 15 residues. The ends were cut back, 3 bases at V and 2 bases at J, with 11 bases in the middle. The CDR3 DNA sequence: TGTGCCAGCTCACCGGGGCTAGCGACCTACAATGAGCAGTTCTTC. Amino acid sequence: CASSPGLATYNEQFF.

The rearrangement links TRBV28 to TRBJ1-2; 7 nucleotides agree with TRBD1. V gave up 2 bases and J gave up 2 bases; unmatched junction bases: 5. Germline CDR1 reads MDHEN; CDR2 reads SYDVKM. The CDR3 length is 15 residues. Here the CDR3 reads CASSLVTGYNYGYTF. The CDR3, as DNA: TGTGCCAGCAGTTTAGTGACAGGGTACAACTATGGCTACACCTTC.

The rearrangement joins TRBV27 to TRBJ2-1; the match to TRBD1 covers 7 bases. Per germline, CDR1 MNHEY and CDR2 SMNVEV (reference sequence). This CDR3 contains 14 residues. Trimming removed 6 bases from V and 4 bases from J; junction bases left unmatched: 6. The CDR3 coding sequence is TGTGCCAGCAGCCGATCGGGACAGTACAATGAGCAGTTCTTC. It yields the protein CASSRSGQYNEQFF.

The chain links TRBV5-1 to TRBJ1-2; TRBD1 might be the D (5 bases). The CDR3 is made up of 14 amino acids. CDR1 SGHRS and CDR2 YFSETQ come from the germline V gene. With 7 bases removed from V and 7 bases from J, the gap between germline ends came to 20 bases. The CDR3 bases are TGCGCCAGCCGGACCTCTACGGGGGGTAGTGGCTACACCTTC. Its protein product is CASRTSTGGSGYTF.

Concerning this clone: The junction departs from germline at one end; a sequencing error may be responsible. V and J are TRBV4-3 and TRBJ1-2; 7 bases match TRBD1. Germline V gives CDR1 LGHNA, CDR2 YSLEER. CDR3 length equals 14 residues. The CDR3 sequence: CASSQDRDSSGCTF. The CDR3 DNA is TGCGCCAGCAGCCAAGATAGGGACAGTTCTGGCTGCACCTTC.

The rearrangement links TRBV5-1 to TRBJ1-2; no clear D. The V gene's germline CDR1 is SGHRS and CDR2 YFSETQ. CDR3 length: 14 residues. V was cut by 3 bases and J by 4 bases, with 13 bases left in between. The CDR3, as DNA: TGCGCCAGCAGCTCGGTTTTAACGGGCTATGGCTACACCTTC. Protein: CASSSVLTGYGYTF.

This clone was detected a few times. The J gene is TRBJ2-1, the V gene TRBV9; 9 bases map to TRBD2. J lost 6 bases, V lost 0 bases, and 4 bases had no gene match. CDR3 size: 15 residues. CDR1 and CDR2 (germline): SGDLS, YYNGEE. The CDR3 loop is CASSVGLAGINEQFF. The DNA for the CDR3 is TGTGCCAGCAGCGTAGGCCTAGCGGGGATCAATGAGCAGTTCTTC.

J is TRBJ2-7 and V is TRBV28, with 8 bases fitting TRBD1. J gave up 5 bases and V 4 bases, and 7 bases lay outside the gene matches. Per germline, CDR1 MDHEN and CDR2 SYDVKM. The CDR3 sequence is 14 residues long. CDR3 protein: CASSSSDRGHEQYF. Here the CDR3 DNA reads TGTGCCAGCAGTTCCTCCGACAGGGGCCACGAGCAGTACTTC.

This clone was counted only a few times. This chain connects TRBV7-3 to TRBJ2-7; D is undetermined. The CDR3 loop spans 13 amino acids. With 1 base removed from V and 3 bases from J, the gap between germline ends came to 7 bases. Germline CDR1 SGHTA, CDR2 FQGTGA. The CDR3 protein is CASSLMENYEQYF. CDR3 nucleotide sequence: TGTGCCAGCAGCTTAATGGAGAACTACGAGCAGTACTTC.

The chain combines TRBV6-4 with TRBJ1-6, with 7 bases aligning to TRBD1. V was clipped by 6 bases and J by 13 bases; unmatched bases: 9. Germline-derived CDR1 and CDR2 are MRHNA and SNTAGT. This CDR3 region has 13 residues. CDR3 bases: TGTGCCAGCAGCATCCTACAGGGGCAGCCCCTCCACTTT. Translating it yields CASSILQGQPLHF.

This chain connects TRBV3-1 (or the pseudogene TRBV3-2) to TRBJ1-5; D is perhaps TRBD1 (5 bases). The CDR3 is 15 amino acids. Germline CDR1 is LGHDT and CDR2 is YNNKEL (reference sequence). Trimming shortened V by 1 base and J by 11 bases, and 18 bases separated the two germline ends. The CDR3 region is CASSQVGDDRSAQHF. DNA for the CDR3: TGTGCCAGCAGCCAAGTGGGCGACGACAGATCAGCCCAGCATTTT.

The chain joins TRBV21-1 to TRBJ1-6. TRBV21-1 is a pseudogene locus. The CDR3 runs to 14 residues. Here the CDR3 DNA reads TGTGCCAGCACGAGTGGGCAGGGAGGCTCACCCCTCCACTTT. Its protein product is CASTSGQGGSPLHF.

Comments on this clone: Different DNA sequences within this sample yield the same CDR3. CDR3 sequence: CASSSGQGNTEAFF. Written as DNA, the CDR3 is TGTGCCAGCAGCTCGGGACAGGGCAACACTGAAGCTTTCTTT. This chain connects TRBV7-9 to TRBJ1-1; 9 nucleotides align to TRBD1. The V segment lost 4 bases and the J segment 2 bases; nucleotides outside the gene matches: 2. The CDR3 has 14 residues. Germline CDR1 and CDR2: SEHNR and FQNEAQ (reference sequence).

The chain carries TRBV6-5 and TRBJ1-2; 7 nucleotides align to TRBD1. The CDR3 is 13 amino acids. Germline V lookup: CDR1 MNHEY, CDR2 SVGAGI. V was pared by 6 bases and J by 8 bases, with 9 bases of the junction left unmatched. Here the CDR3 reads CASRPTGARGYTF. CDR3 DNA sequence: TGTGCCAGCAGGCCCACAGGGGCGAGGGGCTACACCTTC.

This rearrangement joins TRBV28 to TRBJ2-2; unclear D gene. Trimming removed 3 bases from V and 1 base from J, with 3 bases in between. Germline lookup yields CDR1 MDHEN and CDR2 SYDVKM. The CDR3 is 13 residues long. The CDR3 DNA is TGTGCCAGCAGTTTCGGGAACACCGGGGAGCTGTTTTTT. Translating it yields CASSFGNTGELFF.

This clone was found once. The rearrangement uses TRBV7-2 and TRBJ1-5; TRBD1 matches 8 bases. V shed 2 bases and J 6 bases; nucleotides not matched to a gene: 6. Germline V gives CDR1 SGHTA, CDR2 FQGNSA. The CDR3 is 15 residues long. In nucleotides, the CDR3 is TGTGCCAGCAGCTTAAGGACAGGGAAATTTCAGCCCCAGCATTTT. Its protein product is CASSLRTGKFQPQHF.

The rearrangement joins TRBV5-1 to TRBJ2-5, with 8 nucleotides matching TRBD2. V trimming: 4 bases; J trimming: 5 bases; junction bases outside the gene matches: 13. From germline, CDR1 is SGHRS and CDR2 YFSETQ. The CDR3 covers 16 residues. CDR3 coding DNA: TGCGCCAGCAGCCCCTTCGGAGCGGGAGTGCTGGAGACCCAGTACTTC. It is translated as CASSPFGAGVLETQYF.